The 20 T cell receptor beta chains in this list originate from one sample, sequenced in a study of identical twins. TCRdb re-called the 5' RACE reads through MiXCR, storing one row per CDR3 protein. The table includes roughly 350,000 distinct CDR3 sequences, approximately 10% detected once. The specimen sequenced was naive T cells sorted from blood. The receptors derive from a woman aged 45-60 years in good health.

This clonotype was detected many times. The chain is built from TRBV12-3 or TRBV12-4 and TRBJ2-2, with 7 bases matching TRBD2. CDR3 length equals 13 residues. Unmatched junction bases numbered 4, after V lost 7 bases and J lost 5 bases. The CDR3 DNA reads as TGTGCCAGCACCCCTAGCGGTACCGGGGAGCTGTTTTTT. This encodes CASTPSGTGELFF.

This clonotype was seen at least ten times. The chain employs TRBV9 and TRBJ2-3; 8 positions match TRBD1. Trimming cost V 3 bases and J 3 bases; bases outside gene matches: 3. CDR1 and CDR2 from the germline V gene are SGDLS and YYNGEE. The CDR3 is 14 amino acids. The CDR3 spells CASSEGQETDTQYF. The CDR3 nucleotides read TGTGCCAGCAGCGAGGGACAGGAAACAGATACGCAGTATTTT.

The CDR3 reads CASSLSSEAFF. The CDR3 nucleotides read TGTGCCAGCAGCTTAAGCTCTGAAGCTTTCTTT. The chain has TRBV13 and TRBJ1-1, with unresolved D. CDR3 length equals 11 residues. V was trimmed by 2 bases and J by 6 bases, leaving 4 bases between them. Germline lookup yields CDR1 PRHDT and CDR2 FYEKMQ (reference sequence).

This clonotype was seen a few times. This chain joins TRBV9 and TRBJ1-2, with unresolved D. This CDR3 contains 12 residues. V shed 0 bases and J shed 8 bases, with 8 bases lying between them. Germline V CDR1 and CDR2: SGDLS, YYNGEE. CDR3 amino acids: CASSVGWRGYTF. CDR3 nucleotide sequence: TGTGCCAGCAGCGTAGGCTGGAGGGGCTACACCTTC.

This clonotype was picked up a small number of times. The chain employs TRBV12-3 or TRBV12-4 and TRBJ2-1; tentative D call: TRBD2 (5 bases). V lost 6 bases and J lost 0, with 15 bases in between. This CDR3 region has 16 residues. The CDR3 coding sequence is TGTGCCAGCAGAACTCTCGGGGTGAACTCCTACAATGAGCAGTTCTTC. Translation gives CASRTLGVNSYNEQFF.

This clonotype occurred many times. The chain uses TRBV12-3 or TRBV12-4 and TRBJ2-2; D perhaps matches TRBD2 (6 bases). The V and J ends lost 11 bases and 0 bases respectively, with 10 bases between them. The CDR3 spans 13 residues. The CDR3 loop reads CAAAGTNTGELFF. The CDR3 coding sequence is TGTGCCGCGGCGGGAACGAACACCGGGGAGCTGTTTTTT.

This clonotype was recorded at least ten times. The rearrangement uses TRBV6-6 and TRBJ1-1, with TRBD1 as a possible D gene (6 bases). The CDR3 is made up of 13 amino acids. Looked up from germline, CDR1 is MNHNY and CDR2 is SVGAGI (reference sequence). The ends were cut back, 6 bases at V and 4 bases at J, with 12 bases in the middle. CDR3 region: CASSPTGLTEAFF. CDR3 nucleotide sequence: TGTGCCAGCAGCCCGACAGGTCTCACTGAAGCTTTCTTT.

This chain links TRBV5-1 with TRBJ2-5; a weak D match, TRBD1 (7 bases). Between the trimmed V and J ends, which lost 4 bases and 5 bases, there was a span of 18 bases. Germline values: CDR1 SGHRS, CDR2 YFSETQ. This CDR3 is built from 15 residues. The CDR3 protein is CASSPGDRIGETQYF. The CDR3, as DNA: TGCGCCAGCAGCCCGGGGGACAGAATTGGGGAGACCCAGTACTTC.

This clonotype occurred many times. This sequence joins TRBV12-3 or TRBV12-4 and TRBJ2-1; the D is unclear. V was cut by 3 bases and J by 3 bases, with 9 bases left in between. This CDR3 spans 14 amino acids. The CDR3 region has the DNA TGTGCCAGCAGTTTGAGGCAGCACTACAATGAGCAGTTCTTC. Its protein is CASSLRQHYNEQFF.

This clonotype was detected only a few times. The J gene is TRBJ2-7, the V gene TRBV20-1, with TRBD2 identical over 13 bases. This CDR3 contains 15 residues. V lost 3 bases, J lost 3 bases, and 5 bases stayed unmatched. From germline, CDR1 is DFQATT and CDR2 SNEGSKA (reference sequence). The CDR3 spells CSASPGTSGNYEQYF. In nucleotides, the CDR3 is TGCAGTGCTAGTCCCGGGACTAGCGGGAACTACGAGCAGTACTTC.

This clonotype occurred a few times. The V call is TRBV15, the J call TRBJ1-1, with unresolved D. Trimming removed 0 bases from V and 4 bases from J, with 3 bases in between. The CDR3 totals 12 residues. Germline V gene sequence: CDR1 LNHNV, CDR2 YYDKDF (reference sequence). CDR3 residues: CATSRETTEAFF. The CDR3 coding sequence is TGTGCCACCAGCAGAGAAACCACTGAAGCTTTCTTT. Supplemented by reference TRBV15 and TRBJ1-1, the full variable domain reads DAMVIQNPRYQVTQFGKPVTLSCSQTLNHNVMYWYQQKSSQAPKLLFHYYDKDFNNEADTPDNFQSRRPNTSFCFLDIRSPGLGDTAMYLCATSRETTEAFFGQGTRLTVV.

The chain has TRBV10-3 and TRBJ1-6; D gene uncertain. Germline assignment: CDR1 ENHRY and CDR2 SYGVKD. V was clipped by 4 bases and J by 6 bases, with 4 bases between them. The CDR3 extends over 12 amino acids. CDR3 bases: TGTGCCATCAGTGTGGTTAATTCACCCCTCCACTTT. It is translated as CAISVVNSPLHF.

DNA of the CDR3: TGCAGTGCCAGTGGTGGAGGACTAGCCAAAAACATTCAGTACTTC. Translating gives CSASGGGLAKNIQYF. This chain connects TRBV20-1 to TRBJ2-4, with D tentatively TRBD2 (5 bases). CDR3 size: 15 residues. V lost 6 bases and J 0 bases, leaving 15 bases between the germline ends. Germline V gene sequence: CDR1 DFQATT, CDR2 SNEGSKA (reference sequence).

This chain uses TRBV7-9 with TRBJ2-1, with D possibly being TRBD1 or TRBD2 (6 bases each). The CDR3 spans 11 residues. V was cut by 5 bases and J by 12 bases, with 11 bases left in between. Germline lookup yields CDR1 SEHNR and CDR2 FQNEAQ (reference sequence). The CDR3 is CASSKGGGQFF. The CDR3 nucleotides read TGTGCCAGCAGCAAGGGGGGTGGGCAGTTCTTC.

For the CDR3, the DNA is TGTGCCTGGAGTCCCTTCACAGATACGCAGTATTTT. Translated: CAWSPFTDTQYF. The V and J genes are TRBV30 and TRBJ2-3, with D unresolved. The V end lost 2 bases, the J end lost 2 bases, and 5 bases lay between the germline ends. The CDR3 consists of 12 residues. The germline V gene encodes CDR1 GTSNPN and CDR2 SVGIG (reference sequence).

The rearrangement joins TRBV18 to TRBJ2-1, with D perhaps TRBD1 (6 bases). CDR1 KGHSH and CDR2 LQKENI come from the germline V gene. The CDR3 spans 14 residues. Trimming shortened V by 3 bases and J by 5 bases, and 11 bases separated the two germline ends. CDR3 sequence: CASSPLDRDNEQFF. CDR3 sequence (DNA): TGTGCCAGCTCACCCCTGGACAGAGACAATGAGCAGTTCTTC.

The CDR3, as DNA: TGTGCCAGCAGCGGGACAGCCAGCCAAGAGACCCAGTACTTC. It codes for CASSGTASQETQYF. V usage is TRBV3-1 and J usage is TRBJ2-5; 7 bases are shared with TRBD1. The CDR3 length is 14 residues. The V and J ends lost 5 bases and 1 base, in that order; junction bases with no gene match: 4. Germline lookup yields CDR1 LGHDT and CDR2 YNNKEL (reference sequence).

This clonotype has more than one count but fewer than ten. The CDR3 sequence: CASSLLVGLAGEETQYF. CDR3 bases: TGTGCCAGCAGCTTATTGGTCGGACTAGCGGGAGAGGAGACCCAGTACTTC. This chain joins TRBV7-9 and TRBJ2-5, with TRBD2 identical over 13 bases. J was trimmed by 5 bases and V by 2 bases; bases with no gene match: 8. This CDR3 contains 17 residues. Germline V gene sequence: CDR1 SEHNR, CDR2 FQNEAQ (reference sequence). Full variable domain (rest looked up from reference TRBV7-9 and TRBJ2-5): DTGVSQNPRHKITKRGQNVTFRCDPISEHNRLYWYRQTLGQGPEFLTYFQNEAQLEKSRLLSDRFSAERPKGSFSTLEIQRTEQGDSAMYLCASSLLVGLAGEETQYFGPGTRLLVL.

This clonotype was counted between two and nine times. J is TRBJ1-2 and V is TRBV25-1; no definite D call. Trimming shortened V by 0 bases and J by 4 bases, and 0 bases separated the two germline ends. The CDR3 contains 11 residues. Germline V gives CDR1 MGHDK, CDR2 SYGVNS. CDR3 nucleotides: TGTGCCAGCAGTGAATACTATGGCTACACCTTC. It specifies CASSEYYGYTF.

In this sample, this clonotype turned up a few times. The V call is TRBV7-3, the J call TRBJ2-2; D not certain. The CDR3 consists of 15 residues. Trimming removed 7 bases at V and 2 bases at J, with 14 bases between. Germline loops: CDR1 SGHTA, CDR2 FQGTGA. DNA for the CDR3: TGTGCCAGCACCTCCACCGGGCTAAACACCGGGGAGCTGTTTTTT. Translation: CASTSTGLNTGELFF.